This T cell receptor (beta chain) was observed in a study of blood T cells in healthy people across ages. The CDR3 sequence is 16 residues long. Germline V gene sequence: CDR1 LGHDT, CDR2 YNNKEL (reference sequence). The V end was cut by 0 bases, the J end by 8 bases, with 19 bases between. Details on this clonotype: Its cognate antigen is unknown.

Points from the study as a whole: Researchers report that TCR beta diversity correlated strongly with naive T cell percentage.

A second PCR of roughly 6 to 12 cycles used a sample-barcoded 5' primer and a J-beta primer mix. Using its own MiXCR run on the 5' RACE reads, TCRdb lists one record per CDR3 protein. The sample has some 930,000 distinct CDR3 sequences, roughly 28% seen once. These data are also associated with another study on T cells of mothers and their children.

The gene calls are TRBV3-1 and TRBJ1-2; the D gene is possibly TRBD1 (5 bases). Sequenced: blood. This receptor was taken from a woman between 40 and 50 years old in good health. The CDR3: CASSQEAGRGYGGYTF. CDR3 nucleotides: TGTGCCAGCAGCCAAGAGGCGGGAAGGGGATACGGCGGCTACACCTTC. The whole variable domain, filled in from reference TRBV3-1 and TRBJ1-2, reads DTAVSQTPKYLVTQMGNDKSIKCEQNLGHDTMYWYKQDSKKFLKIMFSYNNKELIINETVPNRFSPKSPDKAHLNLHINSLELGDSAVYFCASSQEAGRGYGGYTFGSGTRLTVV.